This T cell receptor (beta chain) was recovered during a study of molecular identifiers for immune sequencing clone quantification. Study background: In the replicates, RNA derived from about 19,000 or 110,000 naive CD8 cells was divided into five parts, and four were sequenced. Findings of the study overall: One cell's worth of spiked Jurkat TCR RNA was reportedly detectable among about a million naive cells.

Bulk libraries came from a prior protocol with listed TCR primers. A single record per CDR3 protein comes from TCRdb applying MiXCR to the PCR reads. This sample has a few hundred thousand distinct CDR3 sequences; 20% to 25% occur once, and the top ten carry about 0.8%. This clonotype was counted a few times. Its matching antigen is unknown. This receptor was obtained from a human donor in good health. Some libraries in this study had Jurkat cell RNA spiked in. Sequenced: naive CD8+ T cells from blood, with Jurkat cell RNA spiked in. Documented subset: FACS-sorted CD8+CD4-CCR7+CD45RA+ naive T cells.

In DNA form, the CDR3 reads TGTGCCAGCAGCTTGATGACGGGAACACAAGAGACCCAGTACTTC. Encoded protein: CASSLMTGTQETQYF. V and J are TRBV5-6 and TRBJ2-5; tentative D call: TRBD2 (5 bases). V was cut by 1 base and J by 2 bases, with 12 bases left in between. This CDR3 is built from 15 residues. Germline-derived CDR1 and CDR2 are SGHDT and YYEEEE.